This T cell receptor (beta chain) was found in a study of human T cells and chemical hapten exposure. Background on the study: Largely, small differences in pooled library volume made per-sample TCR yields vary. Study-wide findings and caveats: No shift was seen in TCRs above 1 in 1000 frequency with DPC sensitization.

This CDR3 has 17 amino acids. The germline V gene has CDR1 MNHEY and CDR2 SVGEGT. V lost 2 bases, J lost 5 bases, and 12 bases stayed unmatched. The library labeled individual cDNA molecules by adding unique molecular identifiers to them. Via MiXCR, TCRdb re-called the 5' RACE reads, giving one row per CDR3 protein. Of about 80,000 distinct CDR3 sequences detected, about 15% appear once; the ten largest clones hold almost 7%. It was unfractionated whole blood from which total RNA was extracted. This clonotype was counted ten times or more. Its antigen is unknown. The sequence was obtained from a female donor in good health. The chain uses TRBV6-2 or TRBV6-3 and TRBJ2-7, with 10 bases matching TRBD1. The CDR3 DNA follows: TGTGCCAGCAGTTACCTATCCGGGACAGGGGTAAGCAACGAGCAGTACTTC. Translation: CASSYLSGTGVSNEQYF.